These T cell receptor beta chains were read from a single sample in a study of tumor and adjacent non-tumor tissue in lung cancer. One entry per CDR3 protein, called by TCRdb with MiXCR from the multiplex PCR reads. The data hold about 200,000 distinct CDR3 sequences, with 71% observed a single time. Sequencing was carried out using lung tumor tissue. The receptor set was obtained from a man in his 60s with non-small cell lung cancer. The CDR3 runs from the conserved cysteine through the conserved F or W. The order of the fields is V gene, J gene, D gene, clone size, CDR3 protein, CDR3 DNA. A D gene is named only where the DNA matches it firmly. A row's size may be missing; if present it is once, few, many or a size class.

v_gene: TRBV29-1
j_gene: TRBJ2-7
d_gene: NA
abundance: once
CDR3aa: CSMIRVEGAYEQYF
CDR3nt: TGCAGCATGATCCGGGTAGAGGGTGCCTACGAGCAGTACTTC

v_gene: TRBV4-3
j_gene: TRBJ1-1
d_gene: NA
abundance: NA
CDR3aa: CASGQDVPSSSGTEAFF
CDR3nt: TGCGCCAGCGGCCAAGACGTTCCGAGCAGTTCGGGCACTGAGGCTTTCTTT

v_gene: TRBV20-1
j_gene: TRBJ2-3
d_gene: NA
abundance: NA
CDR3aa: CSARDPDSRSSDTQYF
CDR3nt: TGCAGTGCTAGAGATCCGGATAGCAGGAGTTCAGATACGCAGTATTTT

v_gene: TRBV28
j_gene: TRBJ1-1
d_gene: TRBD1
abundance: NA
CDR3aa: CANSLQGAYTEAFF
CDR3nt: TGTGCCAACAGTTTACAGGGGGCCTACACTGAAGCTTTCTTT

v_gene: TRBV4-2
j_gene: TRBJ1-5
d_gene: NA
abundance: once
CDR3aa: CASNQVGGQPQRF
CDR3nt: TGTGCCAGCAACCAAGTAGGCGGGCAGCCCCAGCGTTTT

v_gene: TRBV4-3
j_gene: TRBJ2-5
d_gene: NA
abundance: NA
CDR3aa: CASNRGPGPQETQYF
CDR3nt: TGCGCCAGCAACCGAGGGCCGGGTCCCCAAGAAACCCAGTACTTC

v_gene: TRBV5-1
j_gene: TRBJ1-4
d_gene: TRBD1
abundance: NA
CDR3aa: CASSAGTGLEKLFF
CDR3nt: TGCGCCAGCAGCGCCGGGACAGGGCTTGAAAAACTGTTTTTT

v_gene: TRBV20-1
j_gene: TRBJ2-3
d_gene: TRBD2
abundance: few
CDR3aa: CSARTGRESGQTSTDTQYF
CDR3nt: TGCAGTGCTAGGACGGGGCGGGAGTCGGGTCAAACTAGCACAGATACGCAGTATTTT

v_gene: TRBV4-1
j_gene: TRBJ2-6
d_gene: TRBD2
abundance: few
CDR3aa: CASSQDRLAGKNKGSGANVLTF
CDR3nt: TGCGCCAGCAGCCAAGATCGACTAGCGGGGAAAAACAAAGGCTCTGGGGCCAACGTCCTGACTTTC

v_gene: TRBV20-1
j_gene: TRBJ1-2
d_gene: NA
abundance: few
CDR3aa: CSAEDSPPNYGYTF
CDR3nt: TGCAGTGCAGAGGACAGCCCCCCTAACTATGGCTACACCTTC

v_gene: TRBV30
j_gene: TRBJ1-1
d_gene: NA
abundance: NA
CDR3aa: CAWSVTGPGGREAFF
CDR3nt: TGTGCCTGGAGCGTAACCGGACCGGGGGGCCGGGAAGCTTTCTTT

v_gene: TRBV11-1
j_gene: TRBJ2-2
d_gene: NA
abundance: NA
CDR3aa: CVSSFSRNTGELFF
CDR3nt: TGTGTCAGCAGCTTCAGTCGGAACACCGGGGAGCTGTTTTTT

v_gene: TRBV4-3
j_gene: TRBJ1-2
d_gene: NA
abundance: NA
CDR3aa: CASNQVFGQSYGYTF
CDR3nt: TGCGCCAGCAACCAAGTCTTTGGACAGAGCTATGGCTACACCTTC

v_gene: TRBV12-3/TRBV12-4
j_gene: TRBJ2-1
d_gene: NA
abundance: few
CDR3aa: CASSSILEQFF
CDR3nt: TGTGCCAGCAGTTCGATCCTGGAGCAGTTCTTC

v_gene: TRBV28
j_gene: TRBJ1-3
d_gene: NA
abundance: NA
CDR3aa: CASSSGTSSGNTIYF
CDR3nt: TGTGCCAGCAGTTCTGGGACGAGCTCTGGAAACACCATATATTTT

v_gene: TRBV13
j_gene: TRBJ2-1
d_gene: TRBD2
abundance: NA
CDR3aa: CASSLPGLAGGGSEQFF
CDR3nt: TGTGCCAGCAGCCTACCGGGACTAGCGGGAGGCGGAAGTGAGCAGTTCTTC

v_gene: TRBV29-1
j_gene: TRBJ1-2
d_gene: NA
abundance: NA
CDR3aa: CSVEVEEHHRESVYGYTF
CDR3nt: TGCAGCGTTGAAGTCGAAGAACACCATAGGGAAAGTGTCTATGGCTACACCTTC

v_gene: TRBV20-1
j_gene: TRBJ1-2
d_gene: NA
abundance: many
CDR3aa: CSARDREKGYTF
CDR3nt: TGCAGTGCTAGAGACAGGGAAAAAGGCTACACCTTC

v_gene: TRBV20-1
j_gene: TRBJ1-2
d_gene: NA
abundance: many
CDR3aa: CSAEGGGYTF
CDR3nt: TGCAGTGCTGAAGGAGGCGGCTACACCTTC

v_gene: TRBV28
j_gene: TRBJ2-3
d_gene: NA
abundance: NA
CDR3aa: CVSSSPGGAGDTQYF
CDR3nt: TGTGTCAGCAGTTCCCCTGGGGGGGCTGGAGATACGCAGTATTTT

v_gene: TRBV7-9
j_gene: TRBJ2-7
d_gene: TRBD2
abundance: NA
CDR3aa: CASSYQAGAYEQYF
CDR3nt: TGTGCCAGCAGCTACCAAGCGGGGGCTTACGAGCAGTACTTC

v_gene: TRBV12-3/TRBV12-4
j_gene: TRBJ1-2
d_gene: NA
abundance: NA
CDR3aa: CASSSSDHGYTF
CDR3nt: TGTGCCAGCAGTTCGAGTGATCATGGCTACACCTTC

v_gene: TRBV20-1
j_gene: TRBJ2-3
d_gene: NA
abundance: NA
CDR3aa: CSANQLAWGRETQYF
CDR3nt: TGTAGTGCTAATCAGCTAGCGTGGGGGCGTGAAACGCAGTATTTT

v_gene: TRBV20-1
j_gene: TRBJ2-7
d_gene: NA
abundance: NA
CDR3aa: CSTRVFKRDEQYF
CDR3nt: TGCAGTACTAGAGTGTTTAAGAGGGACGAGCAGTACTTC

v_gene: TRBV6-1
j_gene: TRBJ2-1
d_gene: NA
abundance: once
CDR3aa: CASWGDFLYNGQFF
CDR3nt: TGTGCCAGCTGGGGGGACTTTTTATACAATGGGCAGTTCTTC

v_gene: TRBV20-1
j_gene: TRBJ2-1
d_gene: NA
abundance: NA
CDR3aa: CSARLGGINEQFF
CDR3nt: TGCAGTGCTAGACTAGGGGGAATAAATGAGCAGTTCTTC

v_gene: TRBV28
j_gene: TRBJ1-2
d_gene: TRBD1
abundance: few
CDR3aa: CASILGGDSFAGYTF
CDR3nt: TGTGCCAGCATCCTGGGGGGGGACAGCTTCGCTGGCTACACCTTC

v_gene: TRBV29-1
j_gene: TRBJ2-3
d_gene: TRBD1
abundance: few
CDR3aa: CSVGDGTGRGTQYF
CDR3nt: TGCAGCGTTGGAGACGGGACAGGGCGAGGGACGCAGTATTTT

v_gene: TRBV20-1
j_gene: TRBJ1-1
d_gene: NA
abundance: once
CDR3aa: CSARHVGMITEAFF
CDR3nt: TGCAGTGCCCGGCACGTTGGCATGATCACTGAAGCTTTCTTT